This TCR beta chain is drawn from a study of cytomegalovirus exposure and HLA in healthy donors. On the study more broadly: There were 70 million to 95 million unique TCRs (from HLA-typed donors) in an early data release. Study-wide points: The CMV antigen specificity of a few CMV-associated chains was confirmed through in vitro analysis. Most subjects had HLA-A and HLA-B alleles reportedly predicted accurately by TCR beta sequences.

The length of the CDR3 is 16 residues. In germline, CDR1 is MNHNS, CDR2 SASEGT. V was cut by 0 bases and J by 3 bases, with 14 bases left in between. The PCR had 60 Vbeta and 13 Jbeta primers. Here immunoSEQ multiplex PCR was the method, and the copy in TCRdb shows in-frame clones only, minus some. The table includes over 75,000 clones, around 80% detected once. On this clone: Its antigen is still unknown.

As for the donors, each was a healthy bone marrow donor. Sequenced sample: PBMCs. The chain recombines TRBV6-1 with TRBJ1-2, with D unresolved. The clonotype originates from a woman aged 55-69 years in good health and CMV-seronegative. The CDR3 loop reads CASSEARRWAHYGYTF. For the CDR3, the DNA is TGTGCCAGCAGTGAAGCGAGACGGTGGGCCCACTATGGCTACACCTTC.